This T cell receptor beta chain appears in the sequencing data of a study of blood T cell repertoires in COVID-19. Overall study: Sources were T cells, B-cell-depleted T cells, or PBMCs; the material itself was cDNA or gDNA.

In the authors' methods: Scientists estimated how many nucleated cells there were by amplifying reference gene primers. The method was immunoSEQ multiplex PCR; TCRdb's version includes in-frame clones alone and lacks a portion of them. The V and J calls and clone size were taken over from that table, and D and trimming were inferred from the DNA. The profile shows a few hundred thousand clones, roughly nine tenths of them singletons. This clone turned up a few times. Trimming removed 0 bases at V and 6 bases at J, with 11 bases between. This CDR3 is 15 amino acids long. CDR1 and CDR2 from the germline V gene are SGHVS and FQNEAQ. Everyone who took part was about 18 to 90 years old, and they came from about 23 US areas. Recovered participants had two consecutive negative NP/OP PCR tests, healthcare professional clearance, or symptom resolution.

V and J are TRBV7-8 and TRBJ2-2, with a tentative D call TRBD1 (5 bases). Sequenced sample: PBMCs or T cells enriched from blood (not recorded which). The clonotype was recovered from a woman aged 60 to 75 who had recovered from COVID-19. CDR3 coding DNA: TGTGCCAGCAGCTTAGCCAGGGTAGGGGCCGGGGAGCTGTTTTTT. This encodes CASSLARVGAGELFF.